Sequencing of this TCR beta chain was carried out in a study of blood T cell repertoires in COVID-19 (dated by TCRdb to the early 2020s). About the investigation overall: Collaborator samples came from the United States, Italy and Spain and covered acute and convalescent phases of COVID-19. The prospective study material was composed of cDNA or gDNA derived from T cells, B-cell-depleted T cells, or PBMCs. The dataset comprised deeply sampled blood TCRbeta repertoires from subjects exposed to, actively infected with, or recovered from COVID-19. The repertoires were released in a freely available public database meant as a resource for research on the immune response to SARS-CoV-2. The samples were drawn from the first 160 participants of the ongoing ImmuneRACE study and from some 1,300 subjects provided by 6 global collaborators. A de-identified subject ID, COVID-19 status, age in years and sex were almost always included in the sample metadata. Where available, HLA class I and class II types were obtained from metadata supplied by the sample provider rather than from assay-based typing. The paper as a whole reports these results and caveats: Clinical and demographic metadata were provided uncurated, with the amount varying by source and participant.

A word on this clone: The target of this receptor is not known. The input lacks base qualities; no much larger clone sits a single base away.

The immunoSEQ Assay, a bias-controlled multiplex PCR, was used to amplify TCRbeta CDR3 regions from genomic DNA. The published analysis was carried out like this. The number of nucleated cells in each sample was estimated by amplification of reference gene primers within the assay. Sequence reads were collapsed and filtered to measure the absolute abundance of every unique TCRbeta CDR3 rearrangement. For each sample, productive Simpson clonality was calculated as the square root of Simpson's diversity index across productive rearrangements. Held by TCRdb, this immuneACCESS table contains in-frame sequences only and omits some clones. Under half of the omission traces to an unresolved V gene where checked; the cause of the rest is unknown. That table furnishes V, J and clone size, whereas the DNA furnished D and trimming. This sample lists 160,000 or so clones; about four fifths were detected once. In total, the top ten clones hold about 14% of the sample.

CDR1 MNHEY and CDR2 SVGAGI are derived from the germline V gene. Here V drops 2 bases and J drops 7 bases, and the junction holds 4 bases not matched to any gene. The CDR3 measures 15 amino acids from cysteine to phenylalanine. The retained sequence is limited to the CDR3, 45 bases, with the frame set at the first base. The collaborating institutions used their own protocols to collect whole blood in K2EDTA tubes. For TCRbeta analysis, collaborators shipped samples in one of three forms: frozen whole blood, isolated PBMCs, or DNA extracted from either of those sample types. Input material: peripheral blood. The sequence was collected from a woman older than 75 with acute or convalescent COVID-19. In this chain, TRBV6-5 is recombined with TRBJ2-1; TRBD2 lines up with 11 middle nucleotides. The CDR3 protein is CASSYTSGSRNEQFF. The DNA sequence reads TGTGCCAGCAGTTACACTAGCGGGAGTCGGAATGAGCAGTTCTTC.